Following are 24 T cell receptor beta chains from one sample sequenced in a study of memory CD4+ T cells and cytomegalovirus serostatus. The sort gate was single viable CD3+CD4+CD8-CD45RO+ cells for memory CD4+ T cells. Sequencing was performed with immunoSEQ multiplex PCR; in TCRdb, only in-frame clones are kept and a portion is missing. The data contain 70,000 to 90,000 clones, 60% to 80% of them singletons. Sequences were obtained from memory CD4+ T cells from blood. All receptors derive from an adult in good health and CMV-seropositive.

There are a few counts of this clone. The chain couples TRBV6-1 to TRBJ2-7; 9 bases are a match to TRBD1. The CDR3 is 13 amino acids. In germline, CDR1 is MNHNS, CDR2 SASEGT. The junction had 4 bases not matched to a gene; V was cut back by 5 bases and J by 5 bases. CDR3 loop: CASSLRDRDEQYV. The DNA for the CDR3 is TGTGCCAGCAGTCTCCGGGACAGGGACGAGCAGTACGTC.

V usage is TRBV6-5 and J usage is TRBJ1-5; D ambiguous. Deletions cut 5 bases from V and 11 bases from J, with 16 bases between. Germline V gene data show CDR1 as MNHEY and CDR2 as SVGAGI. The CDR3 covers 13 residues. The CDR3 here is CASSEALQRAQHF. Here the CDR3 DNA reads TGTGCCAGCAGTGAAGCCCTCCAGCGGGCCCAGCATTTT.

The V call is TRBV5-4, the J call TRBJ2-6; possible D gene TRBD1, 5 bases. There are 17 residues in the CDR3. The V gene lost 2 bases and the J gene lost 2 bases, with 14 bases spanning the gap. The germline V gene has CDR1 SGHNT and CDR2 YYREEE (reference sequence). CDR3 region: CASSFRQGIAGANVLTF. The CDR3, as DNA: TGTGCCAGCAGCTTCCGGCAGGGAATTGCTGGGGCCAACGTCCTGACTTTC.

As DNA, the CDR3 is TGTGCCTGGAGAGCCCCAGTAGCACACTTTAACTATGGCTACACCTTC. Protein: CAWRAPVAHFNYGYTF. The V gene is TRBV30, the J gene TRBJ1-2; D gene uncertain. Trimming took 3 bases from V and 1 from J, leaving 18 bases between them. Germline V lookup: CDR1 GTSNPN, CDR2 SVGIG (reference sequence). The CDR3 runs to 16 residues.

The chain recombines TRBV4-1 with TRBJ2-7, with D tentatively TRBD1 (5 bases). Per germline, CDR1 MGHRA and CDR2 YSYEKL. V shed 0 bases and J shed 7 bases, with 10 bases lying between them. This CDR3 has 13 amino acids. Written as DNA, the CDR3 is TGCGCCAGCAGCCAAGATCAGGGTCGAGAGCAGTACGTC. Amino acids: CASSQDQGREQYV.

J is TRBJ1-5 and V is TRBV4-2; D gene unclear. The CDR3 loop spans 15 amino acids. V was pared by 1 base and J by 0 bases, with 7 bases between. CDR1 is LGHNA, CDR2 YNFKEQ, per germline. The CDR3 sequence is CASSQVGYSNQPQHF. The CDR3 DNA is TGTGCCAGCAGCCAAGTAGGATATAGCAATCAGCCCCAGCATTTT.

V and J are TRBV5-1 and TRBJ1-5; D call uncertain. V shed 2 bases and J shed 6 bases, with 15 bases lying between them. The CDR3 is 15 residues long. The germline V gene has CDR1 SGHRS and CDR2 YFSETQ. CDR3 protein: CASSLFGEVSQPQHF. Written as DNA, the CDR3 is TGCGCCAGCAGCTTATTCGGGGAGGTGAGTCAGCCCCAGCATTTT.

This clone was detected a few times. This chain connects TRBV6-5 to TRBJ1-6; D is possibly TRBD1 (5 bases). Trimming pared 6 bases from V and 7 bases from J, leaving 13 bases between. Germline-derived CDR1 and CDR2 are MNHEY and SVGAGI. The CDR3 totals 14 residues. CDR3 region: CASRFRDVNSPLHF. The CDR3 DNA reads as TGTGCCAGCAGATTCAGGGATGTGAATTCACCCCTCCACTTT.

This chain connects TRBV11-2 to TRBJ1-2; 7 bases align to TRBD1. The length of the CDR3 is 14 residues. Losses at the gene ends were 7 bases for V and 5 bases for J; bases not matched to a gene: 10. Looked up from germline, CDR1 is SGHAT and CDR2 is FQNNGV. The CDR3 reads CASNPTGSWYGYTF. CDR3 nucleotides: TGTGCCAGCAACCCGACAGGGTCTTGGTATGGCTACACCTTC.

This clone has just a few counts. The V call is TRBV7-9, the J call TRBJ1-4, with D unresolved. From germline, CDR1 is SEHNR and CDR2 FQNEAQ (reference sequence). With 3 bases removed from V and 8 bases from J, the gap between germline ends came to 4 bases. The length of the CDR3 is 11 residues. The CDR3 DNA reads TGTGCCAGCAGCTTCGGGGAAAAACTGTTTTTT. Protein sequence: CASSFGEKLFF. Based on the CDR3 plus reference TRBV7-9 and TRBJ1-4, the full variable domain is DTGVSQNPRHKITKRGQNVTFRCDPISEHNRLYWYRQTLGQGPEFLTYFQNEAQLEKSRLLSDRFSAERPKGSFSTLEIQRTEQGDSAMYLCASSFGEKLFFGSGTQLSVL.

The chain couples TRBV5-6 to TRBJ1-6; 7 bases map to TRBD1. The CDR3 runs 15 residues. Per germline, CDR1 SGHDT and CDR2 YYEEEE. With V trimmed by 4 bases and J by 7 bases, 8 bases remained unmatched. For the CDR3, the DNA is TGTGCCAGCAGCATTTGGGGACAGCTAAATTCACCCCTCCACTTT. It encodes CASSIWGQLNSPLHF.

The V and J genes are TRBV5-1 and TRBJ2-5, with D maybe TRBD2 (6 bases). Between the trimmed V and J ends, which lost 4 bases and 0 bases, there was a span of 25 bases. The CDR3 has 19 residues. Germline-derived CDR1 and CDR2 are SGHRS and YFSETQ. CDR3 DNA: TGCGCCAGCAGCCAGATCCGGGGGACCTCGACATACAACCAAGAGACCCAGTACTTC. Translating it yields CASSQIRGTSTYNQETQYF. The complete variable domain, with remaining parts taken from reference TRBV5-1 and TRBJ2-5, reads KAGVTQTPRYLIKTRGQQVTLSCSPISGHRSVSWYQQTPGQGLQFLFEYFSETQRNKGNFPGRFSGRQFSNSRSEMNVSTLELGDSALYLCASSQIRGTSTYNQETQYFGPGTRLLVL.

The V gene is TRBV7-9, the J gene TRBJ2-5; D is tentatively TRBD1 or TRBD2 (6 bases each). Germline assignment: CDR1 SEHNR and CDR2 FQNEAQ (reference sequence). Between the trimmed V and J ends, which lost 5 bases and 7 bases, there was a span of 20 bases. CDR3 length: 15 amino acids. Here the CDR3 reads CASSRGGGSVGTQYF. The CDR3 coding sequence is TGTGCCAGCAGCCGCGGAGGGGGGTCGGTTGGGACCCAGTACTTC.

CDR3 residues: CASSKNTEAFF. CDR3 nucleotide sequence: TGTGCCAGCAGCAAGAACACTGAAGCTTTCTTT. The gene calls are TRBV2 and TRBJ1-1, with D unclear. This CDR3 has 11 residues. V was clipped by 6 bases and J by 1 base, with 3 bases between them. Germline values: CDR1 SNHLY, CDR2 FYNNEI.

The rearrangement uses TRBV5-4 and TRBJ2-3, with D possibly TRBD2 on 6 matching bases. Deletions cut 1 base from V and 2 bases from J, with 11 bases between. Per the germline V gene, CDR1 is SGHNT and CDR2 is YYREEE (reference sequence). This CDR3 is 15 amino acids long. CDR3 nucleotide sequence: TGTGCCAGCAGCTTGCGGGAGAGAAACACAGATACGCAGTATTTT. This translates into CASSLRERNTDTQYF.

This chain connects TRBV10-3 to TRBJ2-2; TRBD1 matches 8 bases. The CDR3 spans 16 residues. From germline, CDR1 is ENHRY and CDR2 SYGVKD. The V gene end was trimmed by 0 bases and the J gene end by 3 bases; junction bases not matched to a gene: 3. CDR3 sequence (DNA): TGTGCCATCAGTGAGTCGGACAGGGCAGACACCGGGGAGCTGTTTTTT. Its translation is CAISESDRADTGELFF.

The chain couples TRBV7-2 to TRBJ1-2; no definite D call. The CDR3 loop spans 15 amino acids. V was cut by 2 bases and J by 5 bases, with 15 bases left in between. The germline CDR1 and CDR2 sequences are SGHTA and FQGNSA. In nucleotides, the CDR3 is TGTGCCAGCAGCTTAATAGGCAGCCTATTTTATGGCTACACCTTC. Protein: CASSLIGSLFYGYTF.

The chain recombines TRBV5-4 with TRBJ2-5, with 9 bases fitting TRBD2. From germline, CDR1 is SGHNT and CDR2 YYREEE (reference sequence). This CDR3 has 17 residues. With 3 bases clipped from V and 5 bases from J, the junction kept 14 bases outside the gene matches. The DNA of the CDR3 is TGTGCCAGCAGCTCGACCGGGACTAGCCTCAATTCGGAGACCCAGTACTTC. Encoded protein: CASSSTGTSLNSETQYF.

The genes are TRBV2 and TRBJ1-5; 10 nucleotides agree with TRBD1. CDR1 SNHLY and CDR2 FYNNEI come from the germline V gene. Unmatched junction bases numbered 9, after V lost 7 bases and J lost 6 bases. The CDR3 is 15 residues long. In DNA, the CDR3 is TGTGCCAGCACTCCCCGGGACAGGGGTAGTCAGCCCCAGCATTTT. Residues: CASTPRDRGSQPQHF.

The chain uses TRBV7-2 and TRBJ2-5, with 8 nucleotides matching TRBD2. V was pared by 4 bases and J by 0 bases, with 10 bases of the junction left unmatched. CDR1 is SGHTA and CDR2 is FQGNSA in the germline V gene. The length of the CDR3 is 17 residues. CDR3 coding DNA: TGTGCCAGCAGCTCCCCCTTGGCGGGAGGAAACCAAGAGACCCAGTACTTC. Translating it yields CASSSPLAGGNQETQYF.

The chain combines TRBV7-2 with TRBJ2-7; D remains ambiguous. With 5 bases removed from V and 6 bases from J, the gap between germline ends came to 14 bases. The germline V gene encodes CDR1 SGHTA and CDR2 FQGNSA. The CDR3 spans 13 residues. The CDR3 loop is CASSPRPGSEQYF. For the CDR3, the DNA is TGTGCCAGCAGCCCTCGACCCGGGTCCGAGCAGTACTTC.

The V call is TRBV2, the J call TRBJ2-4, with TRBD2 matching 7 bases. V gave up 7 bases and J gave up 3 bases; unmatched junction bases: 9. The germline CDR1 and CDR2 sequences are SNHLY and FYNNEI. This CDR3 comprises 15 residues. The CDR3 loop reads CASMPVWGGKNIQYF. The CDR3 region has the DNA TGTGCCAGCATGCCCGTATGGGGGGGCAAAAACATTCAGTACTTC.

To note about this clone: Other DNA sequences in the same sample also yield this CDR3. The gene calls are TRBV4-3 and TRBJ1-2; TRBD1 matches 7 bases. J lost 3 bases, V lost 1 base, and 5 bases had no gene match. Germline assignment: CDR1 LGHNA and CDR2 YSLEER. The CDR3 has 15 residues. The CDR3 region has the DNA TGCGCCAGCAGCCAAGCCTTGCAGGGGGACTATGGCTACACCTTC. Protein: CASSQALQGDYGYTF.

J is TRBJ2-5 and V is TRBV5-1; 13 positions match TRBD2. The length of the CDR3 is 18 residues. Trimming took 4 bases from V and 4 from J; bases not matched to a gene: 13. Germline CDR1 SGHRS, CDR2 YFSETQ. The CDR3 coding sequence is TGCGCCAGCAGCACTACTGGGACTAGCGGGGCGGGCGGAGAGACCCAGTACTTC. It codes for CASSTTGTSGAGGETQYF.